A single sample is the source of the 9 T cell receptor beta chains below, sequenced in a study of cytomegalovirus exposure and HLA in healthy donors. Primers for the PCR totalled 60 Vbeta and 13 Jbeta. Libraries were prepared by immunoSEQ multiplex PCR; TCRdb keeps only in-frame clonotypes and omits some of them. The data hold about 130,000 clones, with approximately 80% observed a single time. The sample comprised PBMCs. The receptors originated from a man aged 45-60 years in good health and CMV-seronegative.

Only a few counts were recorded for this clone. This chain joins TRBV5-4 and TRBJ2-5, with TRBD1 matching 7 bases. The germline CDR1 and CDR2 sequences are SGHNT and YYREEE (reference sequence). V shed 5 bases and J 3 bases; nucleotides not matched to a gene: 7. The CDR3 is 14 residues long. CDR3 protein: CASSFGQEEETQYF. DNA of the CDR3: TGTGCCAGCAGTTTCGGACAGGAGGAAGAGACCCAGTACTTC. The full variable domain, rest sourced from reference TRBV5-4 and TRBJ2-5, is ETGVTQSPTHLIKTRGQQVTLRCSSQSGHNTVSWYQQALGQGPQFIFQYYREEENGRGNFPPRFSGLQFPNYSSELNVNALELDDSALYLCASSFGQEEETQYFGPGTRLLVL.

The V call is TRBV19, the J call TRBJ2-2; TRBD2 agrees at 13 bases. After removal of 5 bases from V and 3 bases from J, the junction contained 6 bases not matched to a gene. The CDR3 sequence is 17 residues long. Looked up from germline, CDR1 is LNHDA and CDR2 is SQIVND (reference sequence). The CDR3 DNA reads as TGTGCCAGTAGTGCCATAACTAGCGGGAGGGACACCGGGGAGCTGTTTTTT. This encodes CASSAITSGRDTGELFF. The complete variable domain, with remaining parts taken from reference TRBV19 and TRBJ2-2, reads DGGITQSPKYLFRKEGQNVTLSCEQNLNHDAMYWYRQDPGQGLRLIYYSQIVNDFQKGDIAEGYSVSREKKESFPLTVTSAQKNPTAFYLCASSAITSGRDTGELFFGEGSRLTVL.

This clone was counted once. CDR3 DNA: TGTGCCAGCACAGGACAGGTCGGAAACACCATATATTTT. As protein: CASTGQVGNTIYF. This rearrangement joins TRBV28 to TRBJ1-3; 7 bases fit TRBD1. This CDR3 comprises 13 residues. J lost 4 bases, V lost 7 bases, and 4 bases had no gene match. Germline assignment: CDR1 MDHEN and CDR2 SYDVKM.

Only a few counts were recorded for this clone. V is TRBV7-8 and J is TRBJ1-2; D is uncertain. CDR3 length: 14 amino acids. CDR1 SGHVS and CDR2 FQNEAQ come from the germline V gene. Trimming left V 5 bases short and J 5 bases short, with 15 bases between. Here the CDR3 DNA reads TGTGCCAGCAGCCCGAGCCACGGACTATATGGCTACACCTTC. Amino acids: CASSPSHGLYGYTF.

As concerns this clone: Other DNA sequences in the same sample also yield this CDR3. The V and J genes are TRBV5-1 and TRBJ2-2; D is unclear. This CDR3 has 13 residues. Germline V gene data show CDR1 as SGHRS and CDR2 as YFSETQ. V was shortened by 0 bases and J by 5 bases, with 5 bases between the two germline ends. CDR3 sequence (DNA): TGCGCCAGCAGCTTGGCGGGTACCGGGGAGCTGTTTTTT. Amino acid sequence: CASSLAGTGELFF.

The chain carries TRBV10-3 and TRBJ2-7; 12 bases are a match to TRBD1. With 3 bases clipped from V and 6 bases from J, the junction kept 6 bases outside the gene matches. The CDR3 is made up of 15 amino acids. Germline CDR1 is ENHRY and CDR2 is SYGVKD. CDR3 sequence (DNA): TGTGCCATCAGTGAACCGGGACAGGGGGCGGGCGAGCAGTACTTC. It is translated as CAISEPGQGAGEQYF.

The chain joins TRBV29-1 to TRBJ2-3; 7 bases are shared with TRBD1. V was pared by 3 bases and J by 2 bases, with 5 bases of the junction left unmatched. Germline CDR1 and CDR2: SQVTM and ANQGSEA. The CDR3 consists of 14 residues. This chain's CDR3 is CSVDRGQITDTQYF. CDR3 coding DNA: TGCAGCGTTGATCGGGGACAGATCACAGATACGCAGTATTTT.

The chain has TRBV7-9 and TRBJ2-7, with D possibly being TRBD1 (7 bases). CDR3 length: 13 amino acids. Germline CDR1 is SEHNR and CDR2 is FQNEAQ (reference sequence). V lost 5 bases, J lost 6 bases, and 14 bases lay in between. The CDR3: CASSRGTAGEQYF. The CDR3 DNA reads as TGTGCCAGCAGCCGCGGGACAGCGGGCGAGCAGTACTTC.

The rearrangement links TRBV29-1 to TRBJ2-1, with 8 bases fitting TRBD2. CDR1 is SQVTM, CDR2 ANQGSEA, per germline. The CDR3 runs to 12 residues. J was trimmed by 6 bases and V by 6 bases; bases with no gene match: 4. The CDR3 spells CSVVAGINEQFF. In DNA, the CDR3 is TGCAGCGTAGTAGCGGGAATCAATGAGCAGTTCTTC.